This TCR beta chain was observed in a study of blood T cells in healthy people across ages. Study results and limitations: Aged donors had fewer naive CD4+ cells and lower diversity than long-lived donors. It was held that the diversity estimates obtained from one million T cells were underestimates.

Of note for this clonotype: Its target is unknown.

Sample-barcoded 5' priming and a J-beta primer mix drove a second PCR of roughly 7 to 11 cycles. A template-switch adaptor that had 12 random nucleotides put a tag on each cDNA molecule. TCRdb re-derived calls from the 5' RACE reads in MiXCR, one entry per CDR3 protein. The sample contains some 900,000 distinct CDR3 sequences, 48% of which appear only once. V was cut by 3 bases and J by 1 base, with 6 bases left in between. In germline, CDR1 is GTSNPN, CDR2 SVGIG (reference sequence). The CDR3 is 12 amino acids. Extraction of total RNA produced a minimum of 6 micrograms from each sample. The V gene is TRBV30, the J gene TRBJ1-1, with D uncertain. The sequenced sample was blood. The receptor was isolated from a man in his thirties or forties in good health. CDR3 residues: CAWRPENTEAFF. In DNA form, the CDR3 reads TGTGCCTGGAGACCGGAGAACACTGAAGCTTTCTTT.